These 6 T cell receptor beta chains were sequenced from one sample in a study of blood T cell repertoires in COVID-19. Libraries were prepared by immunoSEQ multiplex PCR; TCRdb keeps only in-frame clonotypes and omits some of them. The data hold around 73,000 clones, with 82% observed a single time. The sample was peripheral blood. Receptors were obtained from a woman aged 55-69 years with acute or convalescent COVID-19.

This chain links TRBV6-6 with TRBJ2-1, with TRBD1 matching 7 bases. This CDR3 has 16 amino acids. CDR1 and CDR2 from the germline V gene are MNHNY and SVGAGI (reference sequence). V shed 6 bases, J shed 0 bases, and the junction held 8 bases outside the gene matches. The CDR3 region is CASRSRTGNSYNEQFF. CDR3 DNA sequence: TGTGCCAGCAGATCCCGGACAGGAAACTCCTACAATGAGCAGTTCTTC.

The J gene is TRBJ1-2, the V gene TRBV29-1, with D tentatively TRBD1 (6 bases). This CDR3 is 14 amino acids long. Germline lookup yields CDR1 SQVTM and CDR2 ANQGSEA. The ends were cut back, 7 bases at V and 0 bases at J, with 15 bases in the middle. The CDR3 reads CSALTDRSNYGYTF. The CDR3 DNA reads as TGCAGCGCCCTAACGGACAGATCTAACTATGGCTACACCTTC.

The V gene is TRBV7-9, the J gene TRBJ2-5, with TRBD2 matching over 8 bases. Looked up from germline, CDR1 is SEHNR and CDR2 is FQNEAQ (reference sequence). V was pared by 5 bases and J by 0 bases, with 8 bases of the junction left unmatched. The CDR3 has 16 amino acids. CDR3 amino acids: CASSDRTSWNQETQYF. Written as DNA, the CDR3 is TGTGCCAGCAGCGACAGGACTAGCTGGAACCAAGAGACCCAGTACTTC.

The rearrangement joins TRBV19 to TRBJ1-6; no firm D call. The CDR3 loop spans 14 amino acids. The germline V gene encodes CDR1 LNHDA and CDR2 SQIVND (reference sequence). Trimming left V 2 bases short and J 5 bases short, with 7 bases between. The CDR3, as DNA: TGTGCCAGTAGTATAAGGAGAGATAATTCACCCCTCCACTTT. Translated, it gives CASSIRRDNSPLHF.

The chain combines TRBV5-4 with TRBJ2-5; the match to TRBD1 covers 12 bases. The CDR3 spans 14 residues. Germline-derived CDR1 and CDR2 are SGHNT and YYREEE (reference sequence). Trimming took 4 bases from V and 5 from J; bases not matched to a gene: 3. The CDR3: CASSGGTGGETQYF. The CDR3, as DNA: TGTGCCAGCAGCGGAGGGACAGGGGGCGAGACCCAGTACTTC.

The J gene is TRBJ2-5, the V gene TRBV24-1; TRBD2 aligns across 13 bases. The CDR3 sequence is 17 residues long. Germline V gene data show CDR1 as KGHDR and CDR2 as SFDVKD. J lost 4 bases, V lost 4 bases, and 8 bases had no gene match. The CDR3 DNA sequence: TGTGCCACCAGTGAAGGAGGACTAGCGGGAGCCCGAGAGACCCAGTACTTC. Translating gives CATSEGGLAGARETQYF.